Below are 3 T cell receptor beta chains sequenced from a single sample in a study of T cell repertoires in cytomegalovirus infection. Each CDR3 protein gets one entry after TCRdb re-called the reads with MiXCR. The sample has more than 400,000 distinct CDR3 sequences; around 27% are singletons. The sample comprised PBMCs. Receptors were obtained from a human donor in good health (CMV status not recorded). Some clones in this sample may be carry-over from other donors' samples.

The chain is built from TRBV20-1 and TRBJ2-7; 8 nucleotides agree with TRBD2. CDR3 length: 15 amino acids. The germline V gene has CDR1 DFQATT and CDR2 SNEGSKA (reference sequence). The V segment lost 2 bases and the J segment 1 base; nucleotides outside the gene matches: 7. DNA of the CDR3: TGCAGTGCTAGACAAATGACTAGCGCGTCCTACGAGCAGTACTTC. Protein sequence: CSARQMTSASYEQYF.

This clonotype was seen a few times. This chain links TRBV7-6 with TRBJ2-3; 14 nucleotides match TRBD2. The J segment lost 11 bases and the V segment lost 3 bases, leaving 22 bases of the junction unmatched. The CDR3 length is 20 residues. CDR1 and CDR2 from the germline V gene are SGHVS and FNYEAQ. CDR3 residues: CASSLGGLAGVRFQSFEQYF. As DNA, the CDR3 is TGTGCCAGCAGCTTGGGGGGACTAGCGGGAGTCCGGTTCCAGTCCTTCGAGCAGTATTTT. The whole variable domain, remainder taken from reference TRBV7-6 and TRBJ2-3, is GAGVSQSPRYKVTKRGQDVALRCDPISGHVSLYWYRQALGQGPEFLTYFNYEAQQDKSGLPNDRFSAERPEGSISTLTIQRTEQRDSAMYRCASSLGGLAGVRFQSFEQYFGPGTRLTVL.

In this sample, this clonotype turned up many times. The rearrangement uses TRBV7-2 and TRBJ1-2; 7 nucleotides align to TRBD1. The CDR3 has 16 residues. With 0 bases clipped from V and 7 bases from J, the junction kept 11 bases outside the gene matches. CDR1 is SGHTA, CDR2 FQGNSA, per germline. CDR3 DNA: TGTGCCAGCAGCTTAGCGAGGGGAGGGGGCGCGTTTGGCTACACCTTC. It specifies CASSLARGGGAFGYTF.